Presented here are 8 T cell receptor beta chains from one specimen sequenced in a study of blood T cell repertoires in COVID-19. This table comes from immunoSEQ multiplex PCR, and its TCRdb copy is limited to in-frame clones, with some not included. The sample lists 150,000 or so clones; approximately 90% were seen once. The sequenced sample consisted of PBMCs or T cells enriched from blood (not recorded which). The origin of the receptors is a woman aged 45 to 65 who had recovered from COVID-19.

The chain joins TRBV5-4 to TRBJ2-1, with a weak D call TRBD1 (5 bases). Germline V gene data show CDR1 as SGHNT and CDR2 as YYREEE (reference sequence). Trimming took 4 bases from V and 7 from J, leaving 9 bases between them. CDR3 length: 12 amino acids. In DNA form, the CDR3 reads TGTGCCAGCAGCCGAGACAGAAATGAGCAGTTCTTC. This codes for CASSRDRNEQFF. Full variable domain (rest looked up from reference TRBV5-4 and TRBJ2-1): ETGVTQSPTHLIKTRGQQVTLRCSSQSGHNTVSWYQQALGQGPQFIFQYYREEENGRGNFPPRFSGLQFPNYSSELNVNALELDDSALYLCASSRDRNEQFFGPGTRLTVL.

The chain's CDR3 is CASSPWTGKYQETQYF. The CDR3 DNA reads as TGTGCCAGCAGCCCGTGGACAGGAAAGTACCAAGAGACCCAGTACTTC. The J gene is TRBJ2-5, the V gene TRBV11-2; 7 bases align to TRBD1. The CDR3 runs 16 residues. Trimming removed 5 bases from V and 0 bases from J; junction bases left unmatched: 9. The V gene's germline CDR1 is SGHAT and CDR2 FQNNGV.

The chain is built from TRBV5-1 and TRBJ1-1; 9 nucleotides line up with TRBD1. The CDR3 extends over 14 amino acids. The junction had 5 bases not matched to a gene; V was cut back by 4 bases and J by 4 bases. The V gene's germline CDR1 is SGHRS and CDR2 YFSETQ. CDR3 protein: CASSATGGITEAFF. CDR3 DNA: TGCGCCAGCAGCGCGACAGGGGGTATCACTGAAGCTTTCTTT.

The chain joins TRBV15 to TRBJ1-1; D might be TRBD1 (6 bases). Per the germline V gene, CDR1 is LNHNV and CDR2 is YYDKDF (reference sequence). Trimming cost V 1 base and J 3 bases, with 12 bases left between them. CDR3 length equals 15 residues. The CDR3 DNA reads as TGTGCCACCAGCAGAGTGGGGACATATGACACTGAAGCTTTCTTT. It encodes CATSRVGTYDTEAFF.

The chain carries TRBV7-9 and TRBJ1-1; D is perhaps TRBD1 (5 bases). Trimming pared 2 bases from V and 1 base from J, leaving 8 bases between. The CDR3 sequence is 14 residues long. CDR1 and CDR2 (germline): SEHNR, FQNEAQ (reference sequence). CDR3 sequence reads: CASSLTGTNTEAFF. The CDR3 nucleotides are TGTGCCAGCAGCTTAACAGGAACGAACACTGAAGCTTTCTTT.

The chain carries TRBV15 and TRBJ2-7; TRBD1 matches 11 bases. With 1 base clipped from V and 6 bases from J, the junction kept 2 bases outside the gene matches. Germline values: CDR1 LNHNV, CDR2 YYDKDF (reference sequence). The CDR3 runs 14 residues. The DNA of the CDR3 is TGTGCCACCAGCAGAGTAGGACAGGGGGCCGAGCAGTACTTC. Residues: CATSRVGQGAEQYF. The full variable domain, its missing parts supplied by reference TRBV15 and TRBJ2-7, is DAMVIQNPRYQVTQFGKPVTLSCSQTLNHNVMYWYQQKSSQAPKLLFHYYDKDFNNEADTPDNFQSRRPNTSFCFLDIRSPGLGDTAMYLCATSRVGQGAEQYFGPGTRLTVT.

The chain has TRBV5-1 and TRBJ2-5; 8 nucleotides align to TRBD1. V lost 4 bases to trimming and J lost 10 bases; unmatched junction nucleotides: 9. Per the germline V gene, CDR1 is SGHRS and CDR2 is YFSETQ. This CDR3 spans 13 amino acids. CDR3 bases: TGCGCCAGCAGCCTCCAGGGGGCCCGTCTCCAGTACTTC. Encoded protein: CASSLQGARLQYF.

The chain joins TRBV13 to TRBJ1-3; no reliable D call. This CDR3 contains 14 residues. Trimming removed 4 bases at V and 0 bases at J, with 7 bases between. Germline loops: CDR1 PRHDT, CDR2 FYEKMQ (reference sequence). CDR3 nucleotides: TGTGCCAGCAGCTCCTCCCCCTCTGGAAACACCATATATTTT. This encodes CASSSSPSGNTIYF.